Listed below are T cell receptor beta chains from one sample, sequenced in a study of blood T cells in healthy people across ages. TCRdb ran MiXCR on the 5' RACE reads and lists one entry per CDR3 protein. The data contain some 940,000 distinct CDR3 sequences, approximately 32% of them singletons. These sequences were also reported in another study, on T cells of mothers and their children.

Sequencing used blood. The receptors originated from a woman aged 40 to 55 in good health. Each CDR3 is given with its conserved first and last residue. Fields, in order: V gene, clone size, J gene, D gene, CDR3 protein, CDR3 DNA. A D gene is named only where the DNA matches it firmly. Size tells how often a clone was seen (once, few, many) or the class of an expanded clone, and some rows leave it out.

TRBV29-1	NA	TRBJ1-5	NA	CSVGQHSNQPQHF	TGCAGCGTTGGACAGCATAGCAATCAGCCCCAGCATTTT
TRBV27	few	TRBJ1-2	TRBD1	CASSINRDRGSNYGYTF	TGTGCCAGCAGTATCAATAGAGACAGGGGGAGTAACTATGGCTACACCTTC
TRBV4-3	many	TRBJ2-7	NA	CASSQGRAEEQYF	TGCGCCAGCAGCCAAGGACGTGCGGAAGAGCAGTACTTC
TRBV2	NA	TRBJ2-5	NA	CASIRGGVPQETQYF	TGTGCCAGCATTAGAGGAGGGGTCCCCCAAGAGACCCAGTACTTC
TRBV4-3	many	TRBJ1-2	NA	CASSQDHDRPYGYTF	TGCGCCAGCAGCCAAGATCATGACAGACCTTATGGCTACACCTTC
TRBV5-6	NA	TRBJ1-6	NA	CASSSIRGNNNSPLHF	TGTGCCAGCAGCTCAATCAGGGGTAATAATAATTCACCCCTCCACTTT
TRBV6-1	few	TRBJ1-5	TRBD1	CASSRQGEQPQHF	TGTGCCAGCAGCCGACAGGGCGAGCAACCCCAGCATTTT
TRBV12-3/TRBV12-4	NA	TRBJ1-5	TRBD1	CASREGQGANKPQHF	TGTGCCAGCAGGGAGGGACAGGGGGCCAATAAGCCCCAGCATTTT
TRBV7-2	NA	TRBJ2-7	NA	CASSSGHQAYEQYF	TGTGCCAGCAGCTCCGGCCATCAAGCCTACGAGCAGTACTTC
TRBV7-3	few	TRBJ2-1	TRBD2	CASSPQGGLAGGDEQFF	TGTGCCAGCAGCCCCCAGGGGGGTCTAGCGGGGGGGGATGAGCAGTTCTTC
TRBV29-1	many	TRBJ2-1	NA	CSVEGSRTEEFF	TGCAGCGTTGAAGGAAGCAGGACCGAGGAGTTCTTC
TRBV7-6	many	TRBJ2-7	NA	CASSLGESSYEQYF	TGTGCCAGCAGCTTAGGGGAATCCTCCTACGAGCAGTACTTC
TRBV27	NA	TRBJ1-5	TRBD1	CASRRTGGAASNQPQHF	TGTGCCAGCAGGCGTACAGGGGGCGCCGCGAGCAATCAGCCCCAGCATTTT
TRBV19	few	TRBJ1-5	NA	CASSMLRQRSNQPQHF	TGTGCCAGTAGTATGTTGCGACAGAGATCCAATCAGCCCCAGCATTTT
TRBV13	few	TRBJ1-2	TRBD1	CASSLAVRDRGRSSRGYTF	TGTGCCAGCAGCTTAGCGGTTCGGGACAGGGGGCGATCCTCTAGAGGCTACACCTTC
TRBV29-1	NA	TRBJ2-7	NA	CSVMAGTHEQYF	TGCAGCGTTATGGCGGGGACGCATGAGCAGTACTTC
TRBV6-5	few	TRBJ1-1	NA	CATTMGGETEAFF	TGTGCCACCACAATGGGGGGAGAGACTGAAGCTTTCTTT
TRBV24-1	NA	TRBJ2-5	TRBD1	CATSDPRQGRGQYF	TGTGCCACCAGTGACCCCAGACAGGGAAGGGGGCAGTACTTC
TRBV29-1	many	TRBJ2-1	NA	CSVEGQPTYNEQFF	TGCAGCGTTGAGGGACAACCTACTTACAATGAGCAGTTCTTC
TRBV6-1	many	TRBJ2-7	NA	CASSEGEQGWDEQYF	TGTGCCAGCAGTGAAGGAGAGCAGGGATGGGACGAGCAGTACTTC
TRBV12-3/TRBV12-4	NA	TRBJ2-2	TRBD1	CASSLDRANGELFF	TGTGCCAGCAGTTTGGACAGGGCTAACGGGGAGCTGTTTTTT
TRBV4-2	NA	TRBJ2-7	NA	CASSQDPSPTYEQYF	TGTGCCAGCAGCCAAGATCCTAGCCCCACCTACGAGCAGTACTTC
TRBV7-2	many	TRBJ1-5	NA	CASSLGRNNQPQHF	TGTGCCAGCAGCTTAGGTAGGAACAATCAGCCCCAGCATTTT
TRBV5-1	NA	TRBJ2-2	TRBD1	CASSFRGPDGELFF	TGCGCCAGCAGCTTTAGGGGGCCGGACGGGGAGCTGTTTTTT
TRBV28	few	TRBJ1-5	TRBD1	CASGSGQGNRHQPQHF	TGTGCCAGCGGATCGGGACAGGGGAATCGTCATCAGCCCCAGCATTTT
TRBV6-2/TRBV6-3	many	TRBJ2-7	NA	CASSYPRDLTYEQYF	TGTGCCAGCAGTTACCCCCGGGACCTTACCTACGAGCAGTACTTC
TRBV28	many	TRBJ1-1	NA	CASSLAGEYTEAFF	TGTGCCAGCAGTTTAGCAGGAGAATACACTGAAGCTTTCTTT
TRBV29-1	NA	TRBJ2-2	TRBD1	CSVTQQGMTTGELFF	TGCAGCGTTACCCAACAGGGGATGACCACCGGGGAGCTGTTTTTT
TRBV5-1	few	TRBJ2-1	TRBD1	CASSIGQGRVNEQFF	TGCGCCAGCAGCATCGGACAGGGGCGAGTCAATGAGCAGTTCTTC
TRBV6-5	NA	TRBJ2-3	NA	CASSYSKVAGPGDTQYF	TGTGCCAGCAGTTACTCGAAAGTAGCAGGGCCGGGGGATACGCAGTATTTT
TRBV2	few	TRBJ1-1	NA	CASSDLVTEAFF	TGTGCCAGCAGTGATTTGGTTACTGAAGCTTTCTTT
TRBV27	NA	TRBJ2-3	NA	CASRTYDATLAQYF	TGTGCCAGCAGGACTTACGATGCGACACTTGCGCAGTATTTT
TRBV10-3	NA	TRBJ1-6	TRBD1	CAISTGVGNSPPHF	TGTGCCATCAGTACAGGGGTGGGAAATTCACCCCCCCACTTT
TRBV27	NA	TRBJ1-6	NA	CASSLIGTDNSPLHF	TGTGCCAGCAGTTTAATCGGGACGGATAATTCACCCCTCCACTTT
TRBV20-1	many	TRBJ2-7	NA	CSASNSFSRYEQYF	TGCAGTGCTAGTAACAGCTTTTCGCGCTACGAGCAGTACTTC
TRBV7-6	many	TRBJ2-7	NA	CASSLGSSLPYKQYF	TGTGCCAGCAGCTTAGGGTCTAGCCTTCCCTACAAGCAGTACTTC
TRBV27	NA	TRBJ1-5	NA	CASSLYAAGQPQHF	TGTGCCAGCAGTTTATATGCTGCGGGGCAGCCCCAGCATTTT
TRBV5-5	NA	TRBJ1-2	TRBD1	CASSPIPTGGSIYGYTF	TGTGCCAGCAGCCCGATACCGACAGGGGGGTCGATCTATGGCTACACCTTC
TRBV6-2/TRBV6-3	NA	TRBJ1-5	NA	CASSYGLGSQPQHF	TGTGCCAGCAGTTACGGCTTAGGGAGCCAGCCCCAGCATTTT
TRBV4-1	many	TRBJ2-1	NA	CASSLKGRGRAVLGSSYNEQFF	TGCGCCAGCAGCTTAAAGGGGAGGGGGCGCGCGGTCCTAGGGAGCTCCTACAATGAGCAGTTCTTC
TRBV28	NA	TRBJ1-2	TRBD1	CASSLRDRRYTF	TGTGCCAGCAGTCTCCGGGACAGGCGCTACACCTTC
TRBV11-2	few	TRBJ2-7	NA	CASRPRGWNEQYF	TGTGCCAGCAGACCCCGGGGGTGGAATGAGCAGTACTTC
TRBV10-3	NA	TRBJ1-5	NA	CATRIGSNQPQHF	TGTGCCACCCGTATTGGGAGCAATCAGCCCCAGCATTTT
TRBV6-1	few	TRBJ2-1	TRBD2	CASSLFSGGALYNEQFF	TGTGCCAGCAGTCTTTTTAGCGGGGGGGCTTTATACAATGAGCAGTTCTTC
TRBV5-1	NA	TRBJ2-3	NA	CASSLVGGPLDAQYF	TGCGCCAGCAGCTTGGTGGGGGGGCCTTTGGATGCGCAGTATTTT
TRBV9	NA	TRBJ1-2	NA	CASSALLGYTF	TGTGCCAGCAGCGCCCTACTCGGCTACACCTTC
TRBV6-6	few	TRBJ2-5	TRBD2	CASSFSSGGSHQETQYF	TGTGCCAGCAGCTTCTCTAGCGGGGGTTCGCACCAAGAGACCCAGTACTTC
TRBV6-2/TRBV6-3	NA	TRBJ1-6	NA	CASRPQGPPPLHF	TGTGCCAGCAGGCCCCAAGGGCCACCACCCCTCCACTTT
TRBV9	many	TRBJ1-4	NA	CASTVAQSCREANEKLFF	TGTGCCAGCACCGTAGCTCAAAGCTGTAGGGAGGCGAATGAAAAACTGTTTTTT
TRBV18	many	TRBJ2-7	TRBD1	CASSPGQGGEQYF	TGTGCCAGCAGCCCTGGACAGGGGGGCGAGCAGTACTTC
TRBV5-6	many	TRBJ2-7	NA	CASSLYSRGNYEQYF	TGTGCCAGCAGCTTGTACAGTAGGGGGAACTACGAGCAGTACTTC
TRBV30	NA	TRBJ2-3	TRBD2	CAWSKSGGSSTDTQYF	TGTGCCTGGAGTAAAAGCGGGGGGTCAAGCACAGATACGCAGTATTTT
TRBV11-2	NA	TRBJ2-3	TRBD2	CASGGGSLTDTQYF	TGTGCCAGCGGGGGAGGGAGTTTAACAGATACGCAGTATTTT